This TCR beta chain was recorded in a study of patients and donors after allogeneic stem cell transplantation. TCRdb called the RT-PCR reads again in MiXCR, with one record for every CDR3 protein. The profile shows approximately 31,000 distinct CDR3 sequences, roughly a third of them singletons. J lost 4 bases, V lost 4 bases, and 2 bases had no gene match. The CDR3 length is 14 residues. This clonotype was observed a few times. The origin of this receptor is a human donor who was either an allogeneic HSCT recipient or a stem cell or donor lymphocyte infusion donor (not recorded which). It is not recorded whose cells these are; they may come from a transplant donor. This rearrangement joins TRBV12-3 or TRBV12-4 to TRBJ1-4; 8 positions match TRBD1. The source material was blood, either unsorted or a sorted T cell fraction (not recorded which). The DNA of the CDR3 is TGTGCCAGCAGTTCGGGACAGGTTAATGAAAAACTGTTTTTT. This codes for CASSSGQVNEKLFF.